The clone carrying this T cell receptor (beta chain) turned up a few times. The use of a sample-barcoded 5' primer and a J-beta primer mix characterized a second PCR of roughly 7 to 12 cycles. Via MiXCR, TCRdb re-called the 5' RACE reads, giving one row per CDR3 protein. The table has around 520,000 distinct CDR3 sequences, roughly a quarter seen once. V dropped 3 bases and J dropped 6; count of bases not matched to a gene: 0. The CDR3 has 12 amino acids. Germline CDR1 reads SGDLS; CDR2 reads YYNGEE. These data belong to a study of blood T cells in healthy people across ages. These data were also filed under a second study, of T cells of mothers and their children.

Sample: blood. This TCR came from a boy aged 2 to 10 in good health. The chain is built from TRBV9 and TRBJ1-2; 9 bases are a match to TRBD1. CDR3 bases: TGTGCCAGCAGCGGACAGGGGGATGGCTACACCTTC. This codes for CASSGQGDGYTF.